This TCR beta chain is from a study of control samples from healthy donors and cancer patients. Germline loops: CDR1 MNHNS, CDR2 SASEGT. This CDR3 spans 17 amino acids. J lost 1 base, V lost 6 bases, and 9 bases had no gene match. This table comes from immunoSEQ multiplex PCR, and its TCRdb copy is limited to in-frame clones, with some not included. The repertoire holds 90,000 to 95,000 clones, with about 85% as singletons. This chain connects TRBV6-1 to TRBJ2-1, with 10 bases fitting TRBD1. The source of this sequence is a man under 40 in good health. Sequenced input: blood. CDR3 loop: CASRERTGGYSYNEQFF. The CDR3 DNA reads TGTGCCAGCAGGGAAAGGACAGGGGGTTATTCCTACAATGAGCAGTTCTTC.